The T cell receptor (beta chain) described here comes from a study of blood T cell repertoires in COVID-19 (dated by TCRdb to about 2020). Context from the whole study: Samples covering the acute and convalescent phases of COVID-19 were provided by collaborators in the United States, Italy and Spain. The prospective study material was composed of cDNA or gDNA derived from T cells, B-cell-depleted T cells, or PBMCs. The dataset comprised deeply sampled blood TCRbeta repertoires from subjects exposed to, actively infected with, or recovered from COVID-19. The repertoires were released in a freely available public database meant as a resource for research on the immune response to SARS-CoV-2. Samples were obtained from the ongoing ImmuneRACE study (first 160 participants) and from 1,254 subjects provided by 6 global collaborators. Nearly every sample came with metadata listing a de-identified subject ID, COVID-19 status, age in years and sex. Where HLA class I and class II types were available, the types were taken from metadata supplied by the sample provider, not from assay-based typing.

Enrolling through a virtual design, the prospective study's participants ranged in age from roughly 18 to 95 years and lived across some 23 United States geographic areas. In the prospective study, participants were assigned to cohorts based on the clinical history participants reported in a screening survey and a study questionnaire. In the prospective study, mobile phlebotomists collected whole blood, serum and a nasopharyngeal or oropharyngeal swab from each participant. Prospective study participants could optionally give additional blood draws and questionnaires over an approximately two-month period. Prospective study blood samples were shipped either frozen or at room temperature before DNA extraction. This clone came up a few times. Its antigen specificity is not known. No base quality values were provided; no much bigger clone lies one nucleotide off. Deletion took 5 bases off V and 5 bases off J, with a span of 9 bases between the germline ends. The germline V gene yields KGHDR for CDR1 and SFDVKD for CDR2. The CDR3 holds 13 amino acids from the cysteine to the phenylalanine. The CDR3 DNA has 39 bases and is translated from base 1.

Study-wide conclusions, independent of this receptor: Clinical and demographic metadata were provided uncurated, with the amount varying by source and participant.

The immunoSEQ Assay, a bias-controlled multiplex PCR, was used to amplify TCRbeta CDR3 regions from genomic DNA. The authors processed their data as follows. Nucleated cell counts per sample were estimated from amplification of reference gene primers within the assay. To quantify the absolute abundance of each unique TCRbeta CDR3 rearrangement, sequence reads were collapsed and filtered. For each sample, productive Simpson clonality was calculated as the square root of Simpson's diversity index across productive rearrangements. Not all clones reach the TCRdb copy of this immuneACCESS table, which keeps in-frame sequences only. Checked studies attribute under half of the gap to unresolved V genes and leave the rest unexplained. V and J calls and clone size are given by that table; D and trimming were obtained from the DNA. This sample holds about 400,000 clones; around 90% were observed only once. The top ten clonotypes cover roughly 2% of the sample.

This chain is built from TRBV24-1 and TRBJ1-5; TRBD1 is perhaps the D gene, given 5 matching bases. The sequence was obtained from a middle-aged woman with acute COVID-19. The sample consisted of PBMCs or T cells enriched from blood (not recorded which). CDR3 protein: CATSADSYQPQHF. The nucleotide sequence is TGTGCCACCAGTGCAGACAGTTATCAGCCCCAGCATTTT.